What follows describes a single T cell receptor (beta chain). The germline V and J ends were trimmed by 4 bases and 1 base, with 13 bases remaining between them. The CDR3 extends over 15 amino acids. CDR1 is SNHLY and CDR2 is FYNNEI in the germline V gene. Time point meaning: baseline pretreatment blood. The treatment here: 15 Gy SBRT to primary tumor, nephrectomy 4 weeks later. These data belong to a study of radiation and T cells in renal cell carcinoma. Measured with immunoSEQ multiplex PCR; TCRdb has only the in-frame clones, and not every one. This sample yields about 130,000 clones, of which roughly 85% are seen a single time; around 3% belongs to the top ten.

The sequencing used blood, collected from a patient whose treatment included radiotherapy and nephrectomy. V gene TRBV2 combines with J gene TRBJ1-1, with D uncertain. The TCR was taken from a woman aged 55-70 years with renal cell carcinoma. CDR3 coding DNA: TGTGCCAGCAGTGCCCGGTGGACGGCGAACACTGAAGCTTTCTTT. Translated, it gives CASSARWTANTEAFF.